The entry below gives a single T cell receptor (beta chain) sequence along with its context. The CDR3 spans 12 residues. From germline, CDR1 is MDHEN and CDR2 SYDVKM. V lost 9 bases and J lost 4, with 10 bases in between. This record belongs to a study of blood T cell repertoires in COVID-19. Profiled with immunoSEQ multiplex PCR; TCRdb holds only in-frame clones, not every one. The sample contains about 200,000 clones, 80% to 85% of which appear only once. This TCR derives from a human donor in a cohort sampled during active COVID-19. Source material: peripheral blood. The rearrangement uses TRBV28 and TRBJ1-5, with D uncertain. As DNA, the CDR3 is TGTGCCAGTGACGGGTTTAATCAGCCCCAGCATTTT. It encodes CASDGFNQPQHF.